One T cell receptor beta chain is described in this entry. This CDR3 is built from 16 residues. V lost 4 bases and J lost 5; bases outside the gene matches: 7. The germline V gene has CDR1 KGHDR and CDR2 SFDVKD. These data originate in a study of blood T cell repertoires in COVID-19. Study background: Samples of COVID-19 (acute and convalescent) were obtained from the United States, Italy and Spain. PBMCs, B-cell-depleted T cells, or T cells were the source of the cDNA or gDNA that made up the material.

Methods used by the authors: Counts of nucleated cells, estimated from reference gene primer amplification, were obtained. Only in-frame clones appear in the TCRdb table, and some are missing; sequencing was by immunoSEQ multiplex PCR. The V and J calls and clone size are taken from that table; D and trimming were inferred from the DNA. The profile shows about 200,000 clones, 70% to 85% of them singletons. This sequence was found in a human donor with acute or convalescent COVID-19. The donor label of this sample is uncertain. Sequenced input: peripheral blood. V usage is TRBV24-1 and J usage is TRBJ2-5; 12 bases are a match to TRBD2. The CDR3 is CATSDLTSGRRETQYF. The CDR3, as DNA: TGTGCCACCAGTGACCTTACTAGCGGGAGGAGGGAGACCCAGTACTTC.